The table lists the clone carrying this T cell receptor beta chain with a few counts. What it binds is unknown. This sample is part of a study of T-cell memory formation after mild COVID-19. Notes on the study in general: Researchers found some responding clones in pre-infection memory, a sign that cross-reactive memory joined.

The germline V gene has CDR1 SNHLY and CDR2 FYNNEI. Trimming took 6 bases from V and 6 from J; bases not matched to a gene: 7. The CDR3 totals 15 residues. 5'RACE, which relied on constant-segment primers, yielded TCR alpha and TCR beta cDNA libraries carrying sample barcodes and UMIs. In TCRdb, the 5' RACE reads were re-called with MiXCR into one record per CDR3 protein. The repertoire holds more than 350,000 distinct CDR3 sequences, with about 15% as singletons. The chain uses TRBV2 and TRBJ2-3, with 12 positions matching TRBD2. Input material: PBMCs or a T cell subset sorted from them (not recorded which). This receptor was taken from a man between 18 and 29 years old who had mild COVID-19 (a few samples of this study predate the infection). Cell type and time point are not known. CDR3 region: CASRETSGGGDTQYF. The CDR3 coding sequence is TGTGCCAGCAGGGAGACTAGCGGGGGAGGGGATACGCAGTATTTT. The full variable domain, rest sourced from reference TRBV2 and TRBJ2-3, is EPEVTQTPSHQVTQMGQEVILRCVPISNHLYFYWYRQILGQKVEFLVSFYNNEISEKSEIFDDQFSVERPDGSNFTLKIRSTKLEDSAMYFCASRETSGGGDTQYFGPGTRLTVL.